This T cell receptor (beta chain) derives from a study of blood T cell repertoires in COVID-19. Overall study: Collection of acute and convalescent COVID-19 samples took place in the United States, Italy and Spain.

This clone was counted once. The protocol was immunoSEQ multiplex PCR, while the TCRdb copy is restricted to in-frame clones and leaves out a portion. The data contain a few hundred thousand clones, about 88% of them singletons. The CDR3 loop spans 13 amino acids. Germline V CDR1 and CDR2: WSHSY, SAAADI. V lost 7 bases and J lost 2, with 12 bases in between. The genes are TRBV10-2 and TRBJ2-7; weak D call: TRBD2 (5 bases). The receptor comes from a woman aged 25 to 45 who had recovered from COVID-19. The sequenced material came from PBMCs or T cells enriched from blood (not recorded which). CDR3 bases: TGCGCCAGCACCCTGGGGAGTGCCTACGAGCAGTACTTC. This encodes CASTLGSAYEQYF.